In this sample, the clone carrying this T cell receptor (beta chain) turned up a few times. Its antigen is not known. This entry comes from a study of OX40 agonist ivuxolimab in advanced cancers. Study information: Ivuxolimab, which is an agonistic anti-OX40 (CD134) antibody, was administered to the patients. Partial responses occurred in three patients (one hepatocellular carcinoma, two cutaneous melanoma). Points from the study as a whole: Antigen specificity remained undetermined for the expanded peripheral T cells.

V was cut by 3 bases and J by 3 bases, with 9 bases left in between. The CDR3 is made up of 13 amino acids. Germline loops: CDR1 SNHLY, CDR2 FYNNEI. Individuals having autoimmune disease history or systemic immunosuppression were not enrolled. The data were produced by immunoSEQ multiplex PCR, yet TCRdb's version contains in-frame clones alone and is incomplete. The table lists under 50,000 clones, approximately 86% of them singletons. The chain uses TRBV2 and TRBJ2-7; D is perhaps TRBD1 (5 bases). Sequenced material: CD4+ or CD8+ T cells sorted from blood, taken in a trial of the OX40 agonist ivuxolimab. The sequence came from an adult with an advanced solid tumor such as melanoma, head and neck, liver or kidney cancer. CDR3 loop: CASSENRHYEQYF. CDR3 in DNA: TGTGCCAGCAGTGAGAACAGGCACTACGAGCAGTACTTC.